These 21 T cell receptor beta chains share one sample of origin, sequenced in a study of OX40 agonist ivuxolimab in advanced cancers. Some clones are missing from TCRdb's copy, which holds only in-frame ones; the method was immunoSEQ multiplex PCR. The repertoire consists of approximately 47,000 clones, with about nine tenths occurring once and the leading ten covering around 6.7%. Sequencing was performed on CD4+ or CD8+ T cells sorted from blood, taken in a trial of the OX40 agonist ivuxolimab. Receptors were obtained from an adult with an advanced solid tumor such as melanoma, head and neck, liver or kidney cancer.

This rearrangement joins TRBV4-1 to TRBJ2-2, with 8 bases matching TRBD1. The CDR3 is 16 residues long. The V gene's germline CDR1 is MGHRA and CDR2 YSYEKL. V lost 0 bases and J lost 3; bases outside the gene matches: 3. In DNA form, the CDR3 reads TGCGCCAGCAGCCAAGATGGACAGGGTCACACCGGGGAGCTGTTTTTT. Translating gives CASSQDGQGHTGELFF.

This rearrangement joins TRBV19 to TRBJ1-2; D gene ambiguous. CDR3 length: 13 amino acids. Germline CDR1 LNHDA, CDR2 SQIVND (reference sequence). V was trimmed by 4 bases and J by 4 bases, leaving 10 bases between them. CDR3 sequence (DNA): TGTGCCAGTAGTAGGGGTCGTGGCTATGGCTACACCTTC. Translated, it gives CASSRGRGYGYTF.

V and J are TRBV5-1 and TRBJ2-5, with D possibly TRBD1 on 6 matching bases. The CDR3 length is 16 residues. The germline gives CDR1 SGHRS, CDR2 YFSETQ. Trimming took off 4 bases at V and 5 bases at J, with 21 bases between the two ends. In DNA, the CDR3 is TGCGCCAGCAGCCCGCCACAGGGTAGGATCGACGAGACCCAGTACTTC. Residues: CASSPPQGRIDETQYF. The variable domain in full, completed from reference TRBV5-1 and TRBJ2-5, reads KAGVTQTPRYLIKTRGQQVTLSCSPISGHRSVSWYQQTPGQGLQFLFEYFSETQRNKGNFPGRFSGRQFSNSRSEMNVSTLELGDSALYLCASSPPQGRIDETQYFGPGTRLLVL.

V and J are TRBV5-6 and TRBJ1-2, with D possibly matching TRBD1 (5 bases). CDR1 is SGHDT and CDR2 is YYEEEE in the germline V gene. V was trimmed by 0 bases and J by 13 bases, leaving 10 bases between them. The CDR3 spans 11 residues. In DNA, the CDR3 is TGTGCCAGCAGCTTGGGACAGCTTCGCACCTTC. This sequence encodes CASSLGQLRTF.

This sequence joins TRBV5-5 and TRBJ2-7, with 9 bases lining up with TRBD2. The CDR3 covers 15 residues. Germline CDR1 and CDR2: SGHKS and YYEKEE (reference sequence). V shed 4 bases, J shed 2 bases, and the junction held 7 bases outside the gene matches. As DNA, the CDR3 is TGTGCCAGCAGCACCGGGACTAGCACCACCTACGAGCAGTACTTC. Translating it yields CASSTGTSTTYEQYF.

The rearrangement joins TRBV5-5 to TRBJ1-4; D may be TRBD1 (6 bases). CDR1 and CDR2 (germline): SGHKS, YYEKEE (reference sequence). V was clipped by 4 bases and J by 8 bases, with 18 bases between them. The CDR3 is 15 amino acids. In nucleotides, the CDR3 is TGTGCCAGCAGCCCAGGTGGGGGCTATGGAGAAAAACTGTTTTTT. Translating gives CASSPGGGYGEKLFF. The complete variable domain, with remaining parts taken from reference TRBV5-5 and TRBJ1-4, reads DAGVTQSPTHLIKTRGQQVTLRCSPISGHKSVSWYQQVLGQGPQFIFQYYEKEERGRGNFPDRFSARQFPNYSSELNVNALLLGDSALYLCASSPGGGYGEKLFFGSGTQLSVL.

V is TRBV6-6 and J is TRBJ2-1; possible D gene TRBD1, 6 bases. V was pared by 8 bases and J by 9 bases, with 17 bases between. This CDR3 spans 13 amino acids. The germline CDR1 and CDR2 sequences are MNHNY and SVGAGI (reference sequence). The CDR3 spells CASGPLGGGEQFF. The CDR3 DNA sequence: TGTGCCAGCGGCCCTCTTGGGGGCGGTGAGCAGTTCTTC.

The gene calls are TRBV11-2 and TRBJ2-1; tentatively, D is TRBD1 (6 bases). CDR1 is SGHAT, CDR2 FQNNGV, per germline. Trimming removed 7 bases at V and 8 bases at J, with 15 bases between. The CDR3 is 13 residues long. The CDR3 DNA follows: TGTGCCAGCAACGAGGGGGTAGGATATGAGCAGTTCTTC. Translation: CASNEGVGYEQFF. The full variable domain, its missing parts supplied by reference TRBV11-2 and TRBJ2-1, is EAGVAQSPRYKIIEKRQSVAFWCNPISGHATLYWYQQILGQGPKLLIQFQNNGVVDDSQLPKDRFSAERLKGVDSTLKIQPAKLEDSAVYLCASNEGVGYEQFFGPGTRLTVL.

The chain has TRBV18 and TRBJ2-5; D not resolved. Germline CDR1 is KGHSH and CDR2 is LQKENI. V was trimmed by 3 bases and J by 2 bases, leaving 13 bases between them. CDR3 length: 15 amino acids. The CDR3 loop reads CASSPIDFDQETQYF. The CDR3 nucleotides are TGTGCCAGCTCACCGATCGATTTTGATCAAGAGACCCAGTACTTC.

The chain has TRBV30 and TRBJ2-7, with 9 bases matching TRBD1. Per the germline V gene, CDR1 is GTSNPN and CDR2 is SVGIG (reference sequence). The CDR3 is made up of 15 amino acids. The V segment lost 1 base and the J segment 1 base; nucleotides outside the gene matches: 5. The CDR3 DNA sequence: TGTGCCTGGAGTGCCGGGACAGGGCCATCCTACGAGCAGTACTTC. As protein: CAWSAGTGPSYEQYF. Based on the CDR3 plus reference TRBV30 and TRBJ2-7, the full variable domain is SQTIHQWPATLVQPVGSPLSLECTVEGTSNPNLYWYRQAAGRGLQLLFYSVGIGQISSEVPQNLSASRPQDRQFILSSKKLLLSDSGFYLCAWSAGTGPSYEQYFGPGTRLTVT.

This clone came up once. The chain is built from TRBV28 and TRBJ1-1; 8 nucleotides agree with TRBD1. CDR1 is MDHEN, CDR2 SYDVKM, per germline. V lost 10 bases, J lost 1 base, and 14 bases stayed unmatched. The CDR3 spans 16 residues. The chain's CDR3 is CATNGGTGSSNTEAFF. The CDR3 nucleotides are TGTGCCACCAACGGGGGGACAGGATCCTCGAACACTGAAGCTTTCTTT.

The DNA for the CDR3 is TGCGCCAGCAGTCAAAGTGTAAGGTATGGCTACACCTTC. This gives the protein CASSQSVRYGYTF. This chain connects TRBV23-1 to TRBJ1-2; no firm D call. TRBV23-1 is given ORF status, its function remaining uncertain. V lost 2 bases and J 5 bases, leaving 9 bases between the germline ends. The CDR3 totals 13 residues.

The rearrangement joins TRBV19 to TRBJ1-1; tentative D call: TRBD1 (5 bases). CDR1 and CDR2 (germline): LNHDA, SQIVND (reference sequence). CDR3 size: 16 residues. Trimming left V 0 bases short and J 1 base short, with 12 bases between. The DNA of the CDR3 is TGTGCCAGTAGTATAGACCGGGGGTCGACGAACACTGAAGCTTTCTTT. Its translation: CASSIDRGSTNTEAFF.

This rearrangement joins TRBV5-4 to TRBJ2-7; the D gene is possibly TRBD1 (5 bases). Germline V gene lookup returns CDR1 SGHNT and CDR2 YYREEE (reference sequence). The CDR3 is 13 residues long. The V end was cut by 4 bases, the J end by 2 bases, with 10 bases between. Here the CDR3 reads CASSMDKPYEQYF. The CDR3 bases are TGTGCCAGCAGCATGGACAAGCCCTACGAGCAGTACTTC. The full variable domain, its missing parts supplied by reference TRBV5-4 and TRBJ2-7, is ETGVTQSPTHLIKTRGQQVTLRCSSQSGHNTVSWYQQALGQGPQFIFQYYREEENGRGNFPPRFSGLQFPNYSSELNVNALELDDSALYLCASSMDKPYEQYFGPGTRLTVT.

The CDR3 is CASSVEDGKGETQYF. The CDR3 nucleotides read TGTGCCAGCAGCGTAGAGGACGGAAAAGGGGAGACCCAGTACTTC. The J gene is TRBJ2-5, the V gene TRBV9; no definite D call. Trimming cost V 0 bases and J 5 bases, with 14 bases left between them. This CDR3 has 15 amino acids. The germline gives CDR1 SGDLS, CDR2 YYNGEE.

The V gene is TRBV2, the J gene TRBJ1-2; 9 bases agree with TRBD1. There are 16 residues in the CDR3. Per the germline V gene, CDR1 is SNHLY and CDR2 is FYNNEI. Unmatched junction bases numbered 11, after V lost 7 bases and J lost 2 bases. CDR3 amino acids: CASILGQGPPNYGYTF. CDR3 nucleotide sequence: TGTGCCAGCATCCTCGGACAGGGGCCCCCAAACTATGGCTACACCTTC. The variable domain in full, completed from reference TRBV2 and TRBJ1-2, reads EPEVTQTPSHQVTQMGQEVILRCVPISNHLYFYWYRQILGQKVEFLVSFYNNEISEKSEIFDDQFSVERPDGSNFTLKIRSTKLEDSAMYFCASILGQGPPNYGYTFGSGTRLTVV.

The chain joins TRBV27 to TRBJ2-7; D tentatively fits TRBD1 or TRBD2 (5 bases each). The CDR3 is 14 residues long. V lost 3 bases and J 0 bases, leaving 9 bases between the germline ends. Germline loops: CDR1 MNHEY, CDR2 SMNVEV (reference sequence). The CDR3 is CASSFRGASYEQYF. The CDR3 DNA is TGTGCCAGCAGTTTCAGAGGGGCCTCCTACGAGCAGTACTTC.

The CDR3 region is CASSQDDRSFVGANVLTF. The CDR3 region has the DNA TGTGCCAGCAGCCAGGACGACAGAAGTTTCGTTGGGGCCAACGTCCTGACTTTC. The chain joins TRBV4-2 to TRBJ2-6; tentatively, D is TRBD1 (5 bases). The V end lost 3 bases, the J end lost 3 bases, and 18 bases lay between the germline ends. This CDR3 comprises 18 residues. From germline, CDR1 is LGHNA and CDR2 YNFKEQ.

V and J are TRBV30 and TRBJ1-4; no reliable D call. The germline V gene has CDR1 GTSNPN and CDR2 SVGIG (reference sequence). The CDR3 contains 12 residues. Trimming shortened V by 0 bases and J by 7 bases, and 6 bases separated the two germline ends. CDR3 sequence: CAWSVSREKLFF. The CDR3 bases are TGTGCCTGGAGTGTATCGCGTGAAAAACTGTTTTTT.

The CDR3 coding sequence is TGTGCCAGTAGTCCCCTCACAGGTACAAACTATGGCTACACCTTC. This translates into CASSPLTGTNYGYTF. The chain carries TRBV19 and TRBJ1-2; TRBD1 might be the D (5 bases). The V end lost 5 bases, the J end lost 2 bases, and 15 bases lay between the germline ends. This CDR3 spans 15 amino acids. Germline CDR1 LNHDA, CDR2 SQIVND (reference sequence). Supplemented by reference TRBV19 and TRBJ1-2, the full variable domain reads DGGITQSPKYLFRKEGQNVTLSCEQNLNHDAMYWYRQDPGQGLRLIYYSQIVNDFQKGDIAEGYSVSREKKESFPLTVTSAQKNPTAFYLCASSPLTGTNYGYTFGSGTRLTVV.

As concerns this clone: Because the CDR3's place on the DNA is in doubt, the DNA is left out and the CDR3 is given as listed by TCRdb. This CDR3 is also generated by other DNA sequences in the sample. CDR3 sequence: CAWSYLGTGRGEAFF. V usage is TRBV30 and J usage is TRBJ1-1. The germline V gene encodes CDR1 GTSNPN and CDR2 SVGIG (reference sequence). 15 amino acids form the CDR3, both terminal residues included.